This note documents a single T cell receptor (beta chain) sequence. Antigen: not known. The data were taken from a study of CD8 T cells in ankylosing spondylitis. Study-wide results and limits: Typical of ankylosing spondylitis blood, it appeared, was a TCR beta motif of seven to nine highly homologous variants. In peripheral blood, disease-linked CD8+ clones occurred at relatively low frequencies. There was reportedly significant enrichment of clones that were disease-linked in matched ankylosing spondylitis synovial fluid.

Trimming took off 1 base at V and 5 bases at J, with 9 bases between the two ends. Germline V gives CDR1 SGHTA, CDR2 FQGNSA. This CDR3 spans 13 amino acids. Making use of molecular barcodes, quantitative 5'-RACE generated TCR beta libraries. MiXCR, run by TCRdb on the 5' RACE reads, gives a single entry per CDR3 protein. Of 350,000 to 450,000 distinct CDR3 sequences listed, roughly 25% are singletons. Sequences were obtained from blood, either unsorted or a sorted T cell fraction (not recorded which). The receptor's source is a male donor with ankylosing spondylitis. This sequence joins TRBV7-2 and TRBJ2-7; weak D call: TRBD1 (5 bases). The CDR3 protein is CASSLGQGDEQYV. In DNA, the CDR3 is TGTGCCAGCAGCTTAGGGCAGGGTGACGAGCAGTACGTC.